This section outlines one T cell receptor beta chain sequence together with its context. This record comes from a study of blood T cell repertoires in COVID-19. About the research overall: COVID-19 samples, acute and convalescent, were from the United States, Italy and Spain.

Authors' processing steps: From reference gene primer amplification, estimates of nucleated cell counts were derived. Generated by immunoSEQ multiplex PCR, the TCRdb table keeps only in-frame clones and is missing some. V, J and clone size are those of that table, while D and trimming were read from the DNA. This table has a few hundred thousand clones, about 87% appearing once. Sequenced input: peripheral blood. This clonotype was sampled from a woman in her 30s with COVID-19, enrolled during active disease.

This CDR3 is CASSLPGEGINTEAFF. CDR3 bases: TGCGCCAGCAGCCTTCCGGGGGAGGGGATAAACACTGAAGCTTTCTTT. The chain is built from TRBV23-1 and TRBJ1-1; a possible D gene is TRBD1 (5 bases). Being an ORF, TRBV23-1 has a function that is uncertain. With 6 bases removed from V and 2 bases from J, the gap between germline ends came to 19 bases. This CDR3 is 16 amino acids long.